The entry below describes one T cell receptor beta chain. This CDR3 has 14 amino acids. V lost 3 bases, J lost 1 base, and 11 bases lay in between. Per germline, CDR1 SGHRS and CDR2 YFSETQ. At the survey level, the v3.0 immunoSEQ assay was run. The method was immunoSEQ multiplex PCR; TCRdb's version includes in-frame clones alone and lacks a portion of them. Of around 27,000 clones listed, about four fifths are singletons. This entry comes from a study of long-term antiretroviral therapy in people with HIV. The sample was unsorted PBMCs, taken 1.1 years before starting antiretroviral therapy. The rearrangement joins TRBV5-1 to TRBJ2-7; D is uncertain. The TCR originated in a woman in her twenties or thirties with HIV. CDR3 amino acids: CASSSARESYEQYF. CDR3 bases: TGCGCCAGCAGCTCGGCTAGGGAATCCTACGAGCAGTACTTC.